Listed below are T cell receptor beta chains from one sample, sequenced in a study of glioma-infiltrating T cells. MiXCR, run by TCRdb on the multiplex PCR reads, gives a single entry per CDR3 protein. The table lists more than 300,000 distinct CDR3 sequences, more than 35% of them singletons. Sample: glioma tissue, nonneoplastic brain tissue, or PBMCs (not recorded which). The receptors shown here come from a human donor with low-grade glioma or glioblastoma, undergoing nonglioma brain surgery, or in good health (not recorded which). Both conserved end residues are part of each CDR3. Each record gives: CDR3 length, D gene, V gene, J gene, clone size, CDR3 DNA, CDR3 protein. The D gene is left open where the match is weak. Size is stated for part of the rows, as once, few or many counts, or as a class when the clone is expanded.

>16|-|TRBV6-2/TRBV6-3|TRBJ2-1|many
TGTGCCAGCAGTTACTCCTTGCGGCGGAATAACAATGAGCAGTTCTTC
CASSYSLRRNNNEQFF
>16|TRBD1|TRBV28|TRBJ2-3|-
TGTGCCAGAAGTTCCCGGGACAGGTATAGCACAGATACGCAGTATTTT
CARSSRDRYSTDTQYF
>14|-|TRBV5-1|TRBJ2-1|once
TGCGCCAGCAGGCTGGAGCTTACCTACAATGAGAAGTTCTTC
CASRLELTYNEKFF
>14|-|TRBV27|TRBJ1-5|many
TGTGCCAGCAGTTTCAGTGGACAGTATCAGCCCCAGCATTTT
CASSFSGQYQPQHF
>15|-|TRBV27|TRBJ1-2|-
TGTGCCAGCAGCGTAGGGACAAGGCTGGAGGCTGGCTACACCTTC
CASSVGTRLEAGYTF
>14|-|TRBV20-1|TRBJ1-1|many
TGCAGTGCTAGAGATCGCGTGGGGAACACTGAAGCTTTCTTT
CSARDRVGNTEAFF
>16|-|TRBV4-1|TRBJ2-7|few
TGCGCCAGCAGCCAAGAAGAGCGGGCAGGGGGCTACGAGCAGTACTTC
CASSQEERAGGYEQYF
>15|TRBD1|TRBV6-2/TRBV6-3|TRBJ2-7|-
TGTGCCTGCAGTTTGGACAGGGGGGTCCACTACGAGCAGTACTTC
CACSLDRGVHYEQYF
>16|TRBD2|TRBV19|TRBJ2-3|-
TGTGCCAGTAGCAGATCACTAGCGAAGAGCACAGATACGCAGTATTTT
CASSRSLAKSTDTQYF
>16|TRBD1|TRBV4-2|TRBJ2-1|few
TGTGCCAGCAGCCAAGAAGGACAGGGGGAAGGGAATGAGCAGTTCTTC
CASSQEGQGEGNEQFF
>12|-|TRBV28|TRBJ2-1|-
TGTGCCAGCAGAGTGGTACCCTTTGAGCAGTTCTTC
CASRVVPFEQFF